This T cell receptor beta chain was found in a study of T cells after yellow fever vaccination. Each CDR3 protein is one row after TCRdb ran MiXCR on the 5' RACE reads. In the table there are about 340,000 distinct CDR3 sequences, approximately 12% of which are singletons. This clonotype has at least ten counts. CDR3 length: 13 residues. Deletions cut 3 bases from V and 8 bases from J, with 13 bases between. Germline V CDR1 and CDR2: SGHTA, FQGNSA. The sequencing here drew on CD4+ T cells sorted from PBMCs, taken 15 days after the yellow fever booster vaccination. The source of this sequence is a man between 18 and 35 years old who received the YFV17D yellow fever vaccine. This rearrangement joins TRBV7-2 to TRBJ1-1, with D unclear. The DNA of the CDR3 is TGTGCCAGCAGCTTGACTCCCGACCGCGAAGCTTTCTTT. Its translation is CASSLTPDREAFF.